The entry below gives a single TCR beta chain sequence along with its context. Its antigen remains unidentified. This specimen belongs to a study of cytomegalovirus exposure and HLA in healthy donors. Study conclusions and caveats: Altogether, 150 to 200 TCR beta chains were recorded as cytomegalovirus-associated. TCR beta sequences reportedly predicted most subjects' HLA-A and HLA-B alleles accurately. In a later analysis, TCR beta V- and J-gene trimming showed a link to a missense DCLRE1C variant. A prior analysis recorded that most TCR beta V segments were productive about 87% or about 30% of the time.

Amplification used 60 Vbeta primers and 13 Jbeta primers. Produced via immunoSEQ multiplex PCR; TCRdb's table is partial and in-frame only. The table includes about 250,000 clones, approximately 78% detected once. This CDR3 contains 13 residues. From germline, CDR1 is WNHNN and CDR2 SYGVQD (reference sequence). V dropped 6 bases and J dropped 2 bases, with 10 bases sitting between them. Sequenced input: PBMCs. The source is a boy between 5 and 17 years old in good health and CMV-seronegative. The chain links TRBV10-1 to TRBJ2-5, with D possibly TRBD2 on 6 matching bases. The CDR3 bases are TGCGCCAGCAGAGGGGACTTACAAGAGACCCAGTACTTC. This codes for CASRGDLQETQYF.